These T cell receptor beta chains were read from a single sample in a study of blood T cell repertoires in COVID-19. Sequencing used immunoSEQ multiplex PCR; TCRdb keeps in-frame clones, though not all of them. The table includes about 250,000 clones, 88% detected once. The sequenced sample was peripheral blood. The receptors shown here come from a woman aged 40 to 50 who had recovered from COVID-19. The CDR3 runs from the conserved cysteine through the conserved F or W. Fields, in order: CDR3 DNA, CDR3 protein, J gene, D gene, V gene, clone size. A D gene is named only where the DNA matches it firmly. For some rows the clone size is stated as once, few or many, or as a class when expanded; others skip it.

cdr3_nt: TGTGCCAGCAGTTACTCCCCCCGCGGGACTTCCTACGAGCAGTACTTC
cdr3_aa: CASSYSPRGTSYEQYF
j_call: TRBJ2-7
d_call: .
v_call: TRBV6-2/TRBV6-3
clone_size: .

cdr3_nt: TGTGCCAGCAGTGGCGCGGCAGGGGGCGTCTATGGCTACACCTTC
cdr3_aa: CASSGAAGGVYGYTF
j_call: TRBJ1-2
d_call: TRBD1
v_call: TRBV6-4
clone_size: .

cdr3_nt: TGCGCCAGCAGCCAAGTCTTAGCGGGAGTAGTATACAATGAGCAGTTCTTC
cdr3_aa: CASSQVLAGVVYNEQFF
j_call: TRBJ2-1
d_call: TRBD2
v_call: TRBV4-1
clone_size: .

cdr3_nt: TGCAGTGCTCGGACAGGGAGTGGCTACACCTTC
cdr3_aa: CSARTGSGYTF
j_call: TRBJ1-2
d_call: TRBD1
v_call: TRBV20-1
clone_size: .

cdr3_nt: TGTGCCAGCACCCAGGGGTTTAGTCAGCCCCAGCATTTT
cdr3_aa: CASTQGFSQPQHF
j_call: TRBJ1-5
d_call: .
v_call: TRBV6-5
clone_size: .

cdr3_nt: TGCGCCAGCAGCTTGCTCACTAGCGGCTCCTACAATGAGCAGTTCTTC
cdr3_aa: CASSLLTSGSYNEQFF
j_call: TRBJ2-1
d_call: TRBD2
v_call: TRBV5-1
clone_size: .

cdr3_nt: TGTGCCAGCAGCCGGGGGACCCAAGAGACCCAGTACTTC
cdr3_aa: CASSRGTQETQYF
j_call: TRBJ2-5
d_call: .
v_call: TRBV7-7
clone_size: .

cdr3_nt: TGTGCCAGCAGCACGATCGTGGAGAGGCCCTACGAGCAGTACTTC
cdr3_aa: CASSTIVERPYEQYF
j_call: TRBJ2-7
d_call: .
v_call: TRBV6-1
clone_size: .

cdr3_nt: TGTGCCAGCTCATTATACATCTTCGACAGCTCCAGTAATGAAAAACTGTTTTTT
cdr3_aa: CASSLYIFDSSSNEKLFF
j_call: TRBJ1-4
d_call: .
v_call: TRBV18
clone_size: .

cdr3_nt: TGCAGCGTTGAAGTCAGGGGCTATGGCTACACCTTC
cdr3_aa: CSVEVRGYGYTF
j_call: TRBJ1-2
d_call: .
v_call: TRBV29-1
clone_size: .

cdr3_nt: TGTGCGACTCGTAAACGGGGGGGACAGGGTATCACTGAAGCTTTCTTT
cdr3_aa: CATRKRGGQGITEAFF
j_call: TRBJ1-1
d_call: TRBD1
v_call: TRBV28
clone_size: .

cdr3_nt: TGTGCCTGCCCAGCGGGAGGGTTTTCCTACAATGAGCAGTTCTTC
cdr3_aa: CACPAGGFSYNEQFF
j_call: TRBJ2-1
d_call: TRBD2
v_call: TRBV30
clone_size: .

cdr3_nt: TGTGCCAGCAGCCAGGGGATGGCGCATTTT
cdr3_aa: CASSQGMAHF
j_call: TRBJ1-5
d_call: .
v_call: TRBV6-5
clone_size: .

cdr3_nt: TGCGCCAGCAGCCAATCCGGGGGGGCCACAGATACGCAGTATTTT
cdr3_aa: CASSQSGGATDTQYF
j_call: TRBJ2-3
d_call: TRBD2
v_call: TRBV4-1
clone_size: .

cdr3_nt: TGTGCCAGCAGCGCCCGGTTCAAGAACACTGAAGCTTTCTTT
cdr3_aa: CASSARFKNTEAFF
j_call: TRBJ1-1
d_call: .
v_call: TRBV9
clone_size: .

cdr3_nt: TGCAGCGCCCATGCAGGGGTGGATACGCAGTATTTT
cdr3_aa: CSAHAGVDTQYF
j_call: TRBJ2-3
d_call: .
v_call: TRBV29-1
clone_size: .

cdr3_nt: TGTGCCACCAGCAGTGGCCGTGAGCAGTTCTTC
cdr3_aa: CATSSGREQFF
j_call: TRBJ2-1
d_call: .
v_call: TRBV15
clone_size: .

cdr3_nt: TGCGCCAGCAGCTTGTATCTAGCGGGAGGGTACAATGAGCAGTTCTTC
cdr3_aa: CASSLYLAGGYNEQFF
j_call: TRBJ2-1
d_call: TRBD2
v_call: TRBV5-1
clone_size: .

cdr3_nt: TGCAGCGTTGTTCGGCAGGGAGGCCCTAACTATGGCTACACCTTC
cdr3_aa: CSVVRQGGPNYGYTF
j_call: TRBJ1-2
d_call: .
v_call: TRBV29-1
clone_size: .

cdr3_nt: TGTGCCAGTAGTATCGGGGTAGCTGGAAACACCATATATTTT
cdr3_aa: CASSIGVAGNTIYF
j_call: TRBJ1-3
d_call: .
v_call: TRBV19
clone_size: .

cdr3_nt: TGTGCCTGCCGAACCATAGCGGGAGGGTTCGACACCGGGGAGCTGTTTTTT
cdr3_aa: CACRTIAGGFDTGELFF
j_call: TRBJ2-2
d_call: TRBD2
v_call: TRBV30
clone_size: .

cdr3_nt: TGTGCCAGCAGCCAAGTTGGGACAGGGGGTAGGGAGACCCAGTACTTC
cdr3_aa: CASSQVGTGGRETQYF
j_call: TRBJ2-5
d_call: TRBD1
v_call: TRBV3-1/TRBV3-2
clone_size: few

cdr3_nt: TGCGCCAGCAGCCCCCTGGTCACAGGGGGGTATGGCTACACCTTC
cdr3_aa: CASSPLVTGGYGYTF
j_call: TRBJ1-2
d_call: TRBD1
v_call: TRBV5-1
clone_size: .

cdr3_nt: TGTGCCAGCAGCCAAGAGGGTTCGGGGGGCGCGGGTGAAGCTTTCTTT
cdr3_aa: CASSQEGSGGAGEAFF
j_call: TRBJ1-1
d_call: .
v_call: TRBV4-2
clone_size: .

cdr3_nt: TGCGCCAGCAGCCAAGGGGCAGCCTCTGGAAACACCATATATTTT
cdr3_aa: CASSQGAASGNTIYF
j_call: TRBJ1-3
d_call: .
v_call: TRBV4-3
clone_size: .

cdr3_nt: TGTGCCAGCAGTCCAGGCTACAATGAGCAGTTCTTC
cdr3_aa: CASSPGYNEQFF
j_call: TRBJ2-1
d_call: .
v_call: TRBV27
clone_size: .

cdr3_nt: TGTGCCAGCAGCCCCGGAGGGCGGGATACGCAGTATTTT
cdr3_aa: CASSPGGRDTQYF
j_call: TRBJ2-3
d_call: .
v_call: TRBV7-2
clone_size: .

cdr3_nt: TGCGCCAGCAGCCAAGAGTCATACAGGGCCTATGGCTACACCTTC
cdr3_aa: CASSQESYRAYGYTF
j_call: TRBJ1-2
d_call: .
v_call: TRBV4-3
clone_size: .

cdr3_nt: TGTGCCAGCACCCATCCGGGTGGCGGGGTGGGGCAGTTCTTC
cdr3_aa: CASTHPGGGVGQFF
j_call: TRBJ2-1
d_call: .
v_call: TRBV27
clone_size: .

cdr3_nt: TGTGCCAGCAGCCCTCACCCAACAGGGGCCCCCCAGCGGGGCTACACCTTC
cdr3_aa: CASSPHPTGAPQRGYTF
j_call: TRBJ1-2
d_call: TRBD1
v_call: TRBV6-2/TRBV6-3
clone_size: .

cdr3_nt: TGCAGTGCTAGTAAGACTAGCGGGGCCTACGAGCAGTACTTC
cdr3_aa: CSASKTSGAYEQYF
j_call: TRBJ2-7
d_call: TRBD2
v_call: TRBV20-1
clone_size: .

cdr3_nt: TGTGCTAGTGCCCGGGAAGGAGGGCCGTATGGCTACACCTTC
cdr3_aa: CASAREGGPYGYTF
j_call: TRBJ1-2
d_call: .
v_call: TRBV12-5
clone_size: .

cdr3_nt: TGTGCCAGCAGCTTAGGGCGGGGGCAGTATTTT
cdr3_aa: CASSLGRGQYF
j_call: TRBJ2-3
d_call: .
v_call: TRBV7-9
clone_size: .

cdr3_nt: TGTGCCAGCAGTTTAGCGGGACAGGGGGCTTCGGTCTACAATGAGCAGTTCTTC
cdr3_aa: CASSLAGQGASVYNEQFF
j_call: TRBJ2-1
d_call: TRBD1
v_call: TRBV27
clone_size: .

cdr3_nt: TGCGCCAGCAGCCTAGGGGCCCACACAGGTACAGATACGCAGTATTTT
cdr3_aa: CASSLGAHTGTDTQYF
j_call: TRBJ2-3
d_call: .
v_call: TRBV4-1
clone_size: .

cdr3_nt: TGTGCCAGCAGCCCCCCGGGACTAGCTTGGGAGACCCAGTACTTC
cdr3_aa: CASSPPGLAWETQYF
j_call: TRBJ2-5
d_call: TRBD2
v_call: TRBV7-9
clone_size: .

cdr3_nt: TGCGCCAGCCGCCCGGGGACAGGGGGCCACGAGCAGTACTTC
cdr3_aa: CASRPGTGGHEQYF
j_call: TRBJ2-7
d_call: TRBD1
v_call: TRBV5-1
clone_size: .

cdr3_nt: TGTGCCTGGAGTACCGGGAGACCTTTAGCCAAAAACATTCAGTACTTC
cdr3_aa: CAWSTGRPLAKNIQYF
j_call: TRBJ2-4
d_call: .
v_call: TRBV30
clone_size: .

cdr3_nt: TGTGCCAGTAGTCCCCGGACAGGGAGGGGTGGCAAAAACATTCAGTACTTC
cdr3_aa: CASSPRTGRGGKNIQYF
j_call: TRBJ2-4
d_call: .
v_call: TRBV19
clone_size: .

cdr3_nt: TGTGCCAGCAGCGGCAGGGGCTCCTACGAGCAGTACTTC
cdr3_aa: CASSGRGSYEQYF
j_call: TRBJ2-7
d_call: .
v_call: TRBV13
clone_size: .

cdr3_nt: TGTGCCAGCGCTGGGCATGGTAACACTGAAGCTTTCTTT
cdr3_aa: CASAGHGNTEAFF
j_call: TRBJ1-1
d_call: .
v_call: TRBV2
clone_size: .

cdr3_nt: TGTGCCAGCAGTCAAAGACAGGGCTGGGAGCAGTTCTTC
cdr3_aa: CASSQRQGWEQFF
j_call: TRBJ2-1
d_call: TRBD1
v_call: TRBV6-2/TRBV6-3
clone_size: once

cdr3_nt: TGTGCCAGCAGTAGCTACAGGGCCCAAGAGACCCAGTACTTC
cdr3_aa: CASSSYRAQETQYF
j_call: TRBJ2-5
d_call: .
v_call: TRBV25-1
clone_size: .

cdr3_nt: TGTGCCAGCAGCCCCCACAGGGGTAGCACAGATACGCAGTATTTT
cdr3_aa: CASSPHRGSTDTQYF
j_call: TRBJ2-3
d_call: TRBD1
v_call: TRBV5-4
clone_size: few

cdr3_nt: TGTGCCAGCAGTCCATCGACAGGGGCCCAAGAGACCCAGTACTTC
cdr3_aa: CASSPSTGAQETQYF
j_call: TRBJ2-5
d_call: TRBD1
v_call: TRBV27
clone_size: .

cdr3_nt: TGTGCCTGGAGTCCCCGTTTCCGCAGGGGAGGGAATTCACCCCTCCACTTT
cdr3_aa: CAWSPRFRRGGNSPLHF
j_call: TRBJ1-6
d_call: .
v_call: TRBV30
clone_size: .

cdr3_nt: TGTGCCAGCAGCTTCAGGACAGGGGGCAGCACTGAAGCTTTCTTT
cdr3_aa: CASSFRTGGSTEAFF
j_call: TRBJ1-1
d_call: TRBD1
v_call: TRBV11-2
clone_size: .

cdr3_nt: TGTGCCAGCAGCCAAACTGAAGGTATCGGGGTAATTGGCTACACCTTC
cdr3_aa: CASSQTEGIGVIGYTF
j_call: TRBJ1-2
d_call: .
v_call: TRBV3-1/TRBV3-2
clone_size: once

cdr3_nt: TGTGCCAGCAGTTACCCAGGGACCCCCGCGGGGAATCAGCCCCAGCATTTT
cdr3_aa: CASSYPGTPAGNQPQHF
j_call: TRBJ1-5
d_call: .
v_call: TRBV6-7
clone_size: .